The 17 T cell receptor beta chains presented below share a single source sample, sequenced in a study of post-analysis software for immune sequencing data. Study-level results: Compared with controls, patients had more of about 5 TRBV segments, including TRBV5-6, TRBV5-1 and TRBV20-1.

Incorporated into the TCR beta cDNA libraries were unique molecular identifiers, which served to reduce PCR and sequencing biases. One entry per CDR3 protein, called by TCRdb with MiXCR from the PCR reads. The sample lists roughly 620,000 distinct CDR3 sequences, roughly 47% seen once, with under 2% in the top ten. These receptors have no identified antigens. The sequenced sample consisted of blood. The source of these receptors is a girl aged 10 to 17 with multiple sclerosis.

The rearrangement links TRBV6-1 to TRBJ1-1; D gene unclear. This CDR3 spans 14 amino acids. Between the trimmed V and J ends, which lost 7 bases and 1 base, there was a span of 13 bases. Germline CDR1 and CDR2: MNHNS and SASEGT. The CDR3 coding sequence is TGTGCCAGCACCGAGGTAGCAGGGAACACTGAAGCTTTCTTT. It specifies CASTEVAGNTEAFF.

CDR3 DNA sequence: TGTGCCAGCAGTGCCCAATTCGTCTACAATGAGCAGTTCTTC. This sequence encodes CASSAQFVYNEQFF. J is TRBJ2-1 and V is TRBV2; D is unresolved. The ends were cut back, 4 bases at V and 3 bases at J, with 10 bases in the middle. Germline-derived CDR1 and CDR2 are SNHLY and FYNNEI. The CDR3 runs 14 residues. Full variable domain (rest looked up from reference TRBV2 and TRBJ2-1): EPEVTQTPSHQVTQMGQEVILRCVPISNHLYFYWYRQILGQKVEFLVSFYNNEISEKSEIFDDQFSVERPDGSNFTLKIRSTKLEDSAMYFCASSAQFVYNEQFFGPGTRLTVL.

The V and J genes are TRBV19 and TRBJ2-7; 7 bases line up with TRBD1. The J segment lost 5 bases and the V segment lost 4 bases, leaving 14 bases of the junction unmatched. CDR3 length equals 16 residues. Germline CDR1 LNHDA, CDR2 SQIVND (reference sequence). CDR3 sequence: CASSSWTGLGSHEQYF. The CDR3 coding sequence is TGTGCCAGTAGTAGCTGGACAGGTCTAGGGAGTCACGAGCAGTACTTC.

CDR3 nucleotide sequence: TGTGCCAGCAACCGACTCTCTGAAGCTTTCTTT. Residues: CASNRLSEAFF. This chain links TRBV6-1 with TRBJ1-1; D gene ambiguous. V was shortened by 7 bases and J by 6 bases, with 9 bases between the two germline ends. This CDR3 spans 11 amino acids. Germline V CDR1 and CDR2: MNHNS, SASEGT.

J is TRBJ2-3 and V is TRBV18; 10 nucleotides agree with TRBD1. This CDR3 is 16 amino acids long. Trimming took 6 bases from V and 6 from J; bases not matched to a gene: 12. CDR1 KGHSH and CDR2 LQKENI come from the germline V gene. The CDR3 DNA is TGTGCCAGCTCCTGGCGGACAGGGGGGCATTTTGATACGCAGTATTTT. It specifies CASSWRTGGHFDTQYF.

This clonotype appeared a few times. The V call is TRBV12-3 or TRBV12-4, the J call TRBJ2-3; 13 nucleotides line up with TRBD2. The CDR3 is made up of 14 amino acids. J was trimmed by 6 bases and V by 5 bases; bases with no gene match: 2. The CDR3: CASSGGLAGDTQYF. The CDR3 region has the DNA TGTGCCAGCAGTGGGGGACTAGCGGGGGATACGCAGTATTTT.

A few counts support this clonotype. The V gene is TRBV20-1, the J gene TRBJ2-1; 14 positions agree with TRBD2. The last part of the DNA fits TRBJ2-7 better; the J call may be wrong. Looked up from germline, CDR1 is DFQATT and CDR2 is SNEGSKA (reference sequence). This CDR3 has 18 residues. The CDR3 DNA reads as TGCAGTGCTAGACACTGGACTAGCGGGAGGACAAGAGTCAATGAGCAGTACTTC. Its translation: CSARHWTSGRTRVNEQYF.

As to this clonotype: It may be a read error: a sequence one base away is much more abundant. The chain uses TRBV29-1 and TRBJ2-4, with 8 nucleotides matching TRBD1. Gene TRBJ2-7 matches the end of the DNA better, so the J call may be wrong. Germline CDR1 reads SQVTM; CDR2 reads ANQGSEA. The CDR3 is 13 amino acids. The CDR3 sequence is CCVPGQGTYEQYF. CDR3 DNA: TGCTGCGTCCCAGGACAGGGAACCTACGAGCAGTACTTC.

J is TRBJ2-7 and V is TRBV5-1; TRBD1 aligns across 9 bases. From germline, CDR1 is SGHRS and CDR2 YFSETQ. The trim removed 0 bases at V and 7 bases at J, leaving 11 bases unmatched. The CDR3 runs 16 residues. The CDR3 DNA reads as TGCGCCAGCAGCTTGGGTGGCGGGACAGGGCAAGGAGAGCAGTACTTC. Translated, it gives CASSLGGGTGQGEQYF.

This clonotype showed up just once. The chain has TRBV12-3 or TRBV12-4 and TRBJ2-5, with a possible D match to TRBD1 (5 bases). The V end lost 6 bases, the J end lost 0 bases, and 11 bases lay between the germline ends. This CDR3 comprises 14 residues. CDR3 DNA: TGTGCCAGCAGCCTTAAGGGGAACCAAGAGACCCAGTACTTC. Translated, it gives CASSLKGNQETQYF.

The chain employs TRBV6-6 and TRBJ2-5; 8 bases agree with TRBD1. Unmatched junction bases numbered 10, after V lost 5 bases and J lost 11 bases. The germline V gene encodes CDR1 MNHNY and CDR2 SVGAGI (reference sequence). The CDR3 totals 13 residues. The CDR3 spells CASSGGTGREQYF. CDR3 coding DNA: TGTGCCAGCAGTGGAGGGACAGGCCGGGAGCAGTACTTC.

This chain links TRBV21-1 with TRBJ2-1; the D call TRBD2 from the table was never checked on the DNA. TRBV21-1 is noted as a pseudogene. This CDR3 region has 19 residues. The CDR3 reads CASSKGGTSGGQKHNEQFF. In DNA form, the CDR3 reads TGTGCCAGCAGCAAAGGGGGGACTAGCGGGGGCCAGAAGCACAATGAGCAGTTCTTC.

This clonotype occurred a few times. The chain employs TRBV3-1 and TRBJ2-5; D is possibly TRBD1 or TRBD2 (6 bases each). CDR3 length: 16 residues. The ends were cut back, 3 bases at V and 8 bases at J, with 22 bases in the middle. Per germline, CDR1 LGHDT and CDR2 YNNKEL (reference sequence). CDR3 DNA sequence: TGTGCCAGCAGCCAGGACCCCTTCTCCGGGGGCGGCACCCAGTACTTC. It specifies CASSQDPFSGGGTQYF.

The chain joins TRBV29-1 to TRBJ1-2, with D unclear. Per the germline V gene, CDR1 is SQVTM and CDR2 is ANQGSEA. V was pared by 3 bases and J by 7 bases, with 18 bases between. The CDR3 is 14 residues long. The CDR3 here is CSVDALYGQRGYTF. CDR3 in DNA: TGCAGCGTTGATGCTCTATACGGTCAGCGTGGCTACACCTTC. The variable domain in full, completed from reference TRBV29-1 and TRBJ1-2, reads SAVISQKPSRDICQRGTSLTIQCQVDSQVTMMFWYRQQPGQSLTLIATANQGSEATYESGFVIDKFPISRPNLTFSTLTVSNMSPEDSSIYLCSVDALYGQRGYTFGSGTRLTVV.

This chain uses TRBV14 with TRBJ2-5, with D maybe TRBD2 (5 bases). Trimming removed 1 base at V and 4 bases at J, with 7 bases between. The germline CDR1 and CDR2 sequences are SGHDN and FVKESK. The CDR3 runs to 13 residues. In DNA, the CDR3 is TGTGCCAGCAGCCAAGGGACTTTAGAGACCCAGTACTTC. Translating it yields CASSQGTLETQYF.

This clonotype was observed a few times. This chain connects TRBV5-1 to TRBJ2-7, with TRBD1 identical over 8 bases. The ends lost 0 bases at V and 6 bases at J; junction bases unmatched: 5. Per germline, CDR1 SGHRS and CDR2 YFSETQ. The CDR3 sequence is 14 residues long. CDR3 in amino acids: CASSLGETGAEQYF. CDR3 in DNA: TGCGCCAGCAGCTTGGGGGAGACAGGGGCCGAGCAGTACTTC.

V and J are TRBV7-6 and TRBJ2-6, with D perhaps TRBD1 (6 bases). The CDR3 covers 18 residues. Germline CDR1 SGHVS, CDR2 FNYEAQ. V was clipped by 1 base and J by 0 bases, with 13 bases between them. The CDR3 sequence: CASSLVRRGNSGANVLTF. CDR3 DNA sequence: TGTGCCAGCAGCTTAGTCCGCAGGGGCAACTCTGGGGCCAACGTCCTGACTTTC.